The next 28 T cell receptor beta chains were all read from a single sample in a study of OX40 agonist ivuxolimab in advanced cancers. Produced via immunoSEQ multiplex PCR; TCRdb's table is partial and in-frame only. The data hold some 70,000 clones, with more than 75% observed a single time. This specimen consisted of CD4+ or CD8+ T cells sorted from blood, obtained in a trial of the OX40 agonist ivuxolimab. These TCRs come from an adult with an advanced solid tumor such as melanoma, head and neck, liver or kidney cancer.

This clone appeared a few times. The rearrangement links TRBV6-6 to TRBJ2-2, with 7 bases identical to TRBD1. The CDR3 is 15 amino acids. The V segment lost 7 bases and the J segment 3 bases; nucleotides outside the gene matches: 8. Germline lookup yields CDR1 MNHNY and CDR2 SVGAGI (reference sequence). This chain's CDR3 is CASIGGQAYTGELFF. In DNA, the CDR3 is TGTGCCAGCATAGGTGGACAGGCCTACACCGGGGAGCTGTTTTTT.

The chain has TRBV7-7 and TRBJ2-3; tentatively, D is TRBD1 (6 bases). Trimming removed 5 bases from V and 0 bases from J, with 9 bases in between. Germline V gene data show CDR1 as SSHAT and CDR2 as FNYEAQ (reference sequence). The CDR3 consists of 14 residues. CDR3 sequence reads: CASSPGQSTDTQYF. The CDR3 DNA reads TGTGCCAGCAGCCCTGGACAGAGCACAGATACGCAGTATTTT.

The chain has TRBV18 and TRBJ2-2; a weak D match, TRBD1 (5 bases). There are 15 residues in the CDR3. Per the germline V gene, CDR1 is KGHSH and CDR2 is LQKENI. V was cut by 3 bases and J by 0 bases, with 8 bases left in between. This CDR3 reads CASSPRTPNTGELFF. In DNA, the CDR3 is TGTGCCAGCTCACCGAGGACACCGAACACCGGGGAGCTGTTTTTT.

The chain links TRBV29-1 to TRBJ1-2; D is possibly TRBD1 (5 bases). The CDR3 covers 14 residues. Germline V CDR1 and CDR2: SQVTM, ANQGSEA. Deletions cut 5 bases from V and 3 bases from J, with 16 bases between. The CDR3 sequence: CSVYPKGVDYGYTF. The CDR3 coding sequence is TGCAGCGTTTACCCGAAAGGGGTAGACTATGGCTACACCTTC.

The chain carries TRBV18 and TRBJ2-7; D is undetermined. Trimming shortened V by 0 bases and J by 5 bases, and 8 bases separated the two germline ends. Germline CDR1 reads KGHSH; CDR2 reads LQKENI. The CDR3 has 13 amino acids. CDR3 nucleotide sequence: TGTGCCAGCTCACCACCGACGGTCCACGAGCAGTACTTC. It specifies CASSPPTVHEQYF.

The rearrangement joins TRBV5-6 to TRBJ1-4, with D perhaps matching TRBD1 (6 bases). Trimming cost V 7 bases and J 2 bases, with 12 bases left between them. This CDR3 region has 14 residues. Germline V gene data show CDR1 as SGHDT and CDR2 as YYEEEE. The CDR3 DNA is TGTGCCAGCGGCAGGGGATCCACTAATGAAAAACTGTTTTTT. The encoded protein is CASGRGSTNEKLFF.

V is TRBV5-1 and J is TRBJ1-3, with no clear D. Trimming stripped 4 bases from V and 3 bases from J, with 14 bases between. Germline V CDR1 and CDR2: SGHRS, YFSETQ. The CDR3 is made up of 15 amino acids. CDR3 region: CASSRMMGDGNTIYF. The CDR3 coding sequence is TGCGCCAGCAGCCGAATGATGGGTGATGGAAACACCATATATTTT. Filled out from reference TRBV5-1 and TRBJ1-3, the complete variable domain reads KAGVTQTPRYLIKTRGQQVTLSCSPISGHRSVSWYQQTPGQGLQFLFEYFSETQRNKGNFPGRFSGRQFSNSRSEMNVSTLELGDSALYLCASSRMMGDGNTIYFGEGSWLTVV.

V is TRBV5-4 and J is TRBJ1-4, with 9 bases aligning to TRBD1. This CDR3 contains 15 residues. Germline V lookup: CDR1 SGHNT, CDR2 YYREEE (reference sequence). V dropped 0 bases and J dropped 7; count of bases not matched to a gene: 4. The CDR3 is CASSLAGTGTEKLFF. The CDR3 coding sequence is TGTGCCAGCAGCTTGGCCGGGACAGGGACTGAAAAACTGTTTTTT.

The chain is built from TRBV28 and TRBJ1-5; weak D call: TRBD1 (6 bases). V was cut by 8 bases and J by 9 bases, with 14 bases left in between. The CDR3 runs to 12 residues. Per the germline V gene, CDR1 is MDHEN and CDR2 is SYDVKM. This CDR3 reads CASVTGGRPQHF. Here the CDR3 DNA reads TGTGCCAGCGTTACCGGGGGGCGGCCCCAGCATTTT.

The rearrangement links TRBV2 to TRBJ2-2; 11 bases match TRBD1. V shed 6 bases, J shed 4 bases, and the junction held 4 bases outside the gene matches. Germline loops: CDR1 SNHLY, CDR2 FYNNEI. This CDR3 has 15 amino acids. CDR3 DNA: TGTGCCAGCAGGGACAGGGGGCTTGCCACCGGGGAGCTGTTTTTT. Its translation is CASRDRGLATGELFF.

Written as DNA, the CDR3 is TGTGCCAGCAGTTTACAGGGCGGTAGGGAAGCTTTCTTT. It encodes CASSLQGGREAFF. This chain uses TRBV6-6 with TRBJ1-1; weak D call: TRBD1 (6 bases). CDR3 length equals 13 residues. Germline assignment: CDR1 MNHNY and CDR2 SVGAGI (reference sequence). Trimming shortened V by 4 bases and J by 8 bases, and 14 bases separated the two germline ends.

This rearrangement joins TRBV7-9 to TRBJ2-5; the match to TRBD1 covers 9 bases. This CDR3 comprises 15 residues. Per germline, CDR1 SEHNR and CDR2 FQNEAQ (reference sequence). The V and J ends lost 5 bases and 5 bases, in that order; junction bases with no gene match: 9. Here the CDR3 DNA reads TGTGCCAGCAGCCGGACAGGGGCGAGGGAGGAGACCCAGTACTTC. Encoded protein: CASSRTGAREETQYF.

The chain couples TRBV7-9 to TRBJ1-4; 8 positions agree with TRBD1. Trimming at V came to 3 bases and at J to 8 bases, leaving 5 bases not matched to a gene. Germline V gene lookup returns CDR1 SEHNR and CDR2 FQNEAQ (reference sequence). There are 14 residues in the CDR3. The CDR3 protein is CASSFRGLKEKLFF. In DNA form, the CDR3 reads TGTGCCAGCAGCTTCAGGGGGCTAAAAGAAAAACTGTTTTTT.

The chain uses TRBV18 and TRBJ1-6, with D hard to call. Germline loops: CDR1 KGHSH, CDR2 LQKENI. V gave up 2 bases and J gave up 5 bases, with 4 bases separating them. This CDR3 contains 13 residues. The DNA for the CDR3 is TGTGCCAGCTCACCAGAGGATAATTCACCCCTCCACTTT. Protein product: CASSPEDNSPLHF.

The CDR3 sequence is CASSPGTGATDTQYF. In DNA form, the CDR3 reads TGTGCCAGCAGCCCGGGGACAGGCGCCACAGATACGCAGTATTTT. The chain carries TRBV9 and TRBJ2-3, with 8 bases fitting TRBD1. The CDR3 contains 15 residues. Germline V lookup: CDR1 SGDLS, CDR2 YYNGEE. J lost 2 bases, V lost 4 bases, and 6 bases had no gene match.

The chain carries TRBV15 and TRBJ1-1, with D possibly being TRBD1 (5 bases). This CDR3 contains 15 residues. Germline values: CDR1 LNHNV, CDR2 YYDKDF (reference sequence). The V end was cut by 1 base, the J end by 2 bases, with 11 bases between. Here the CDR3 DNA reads TGTGCCACCAGCAGAGGGAGGGGCCTAAACACTGAAGCTTTCTTT. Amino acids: CATSRGRGLNTEAFF.

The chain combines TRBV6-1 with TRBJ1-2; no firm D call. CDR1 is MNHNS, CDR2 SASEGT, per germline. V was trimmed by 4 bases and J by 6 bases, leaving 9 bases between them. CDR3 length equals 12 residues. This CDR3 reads CASSVDTDGYTF. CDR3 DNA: TGTGCCAGCAGTGTAGACACGGATGGCTACACCTTC.

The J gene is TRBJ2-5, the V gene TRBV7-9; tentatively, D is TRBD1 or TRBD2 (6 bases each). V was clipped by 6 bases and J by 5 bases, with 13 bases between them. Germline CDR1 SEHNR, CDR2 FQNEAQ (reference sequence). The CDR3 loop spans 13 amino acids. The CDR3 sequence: CASSRGPSETQYF. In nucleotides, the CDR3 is TGTGCCAGCAGTCGGGGGCCCTCGGAGACCCAGTACTTC.

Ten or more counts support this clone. The CDR3 DNA reads TGTGCCAGCAGCGTAGCGGTAGGGTCGGTTTACGAGCAGTACTTC. Translating gives CASSVAVGSVYEQYF. This chain joins TRBV9 and TRBJ2-7; D call uncertain. Germline CDR1 SGDLS, CDR2 YYNGEE. The CDR3 extends over 15 amino acids. Trimming left V 0 bases short and J 4 bases short, with 14 bases between.

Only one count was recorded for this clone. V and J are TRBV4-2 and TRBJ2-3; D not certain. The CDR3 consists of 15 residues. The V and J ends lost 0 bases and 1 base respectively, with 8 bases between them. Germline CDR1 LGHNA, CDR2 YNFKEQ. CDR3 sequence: CASSQDLRGTDTQYF. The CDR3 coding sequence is TGTGCCAGCAGCCAAGATCTACGGGGCACAGATACGCAGTATTTT.

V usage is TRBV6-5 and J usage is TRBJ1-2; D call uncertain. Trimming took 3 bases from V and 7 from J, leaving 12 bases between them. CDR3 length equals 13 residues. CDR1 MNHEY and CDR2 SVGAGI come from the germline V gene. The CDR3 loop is CASSYSGNTGYTF. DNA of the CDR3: TGTGCCAGCAGTTATTCCGGGAACACTGGCTACACCTTC.

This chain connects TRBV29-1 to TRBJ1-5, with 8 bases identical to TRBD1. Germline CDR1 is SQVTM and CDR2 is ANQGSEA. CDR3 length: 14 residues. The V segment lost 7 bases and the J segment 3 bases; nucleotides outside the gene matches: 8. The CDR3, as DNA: TGCAGCGCCCGGACAGGGAATTTCAATCAGCCCCAGCATTTT. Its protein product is CSARTGNFNQPQHF.

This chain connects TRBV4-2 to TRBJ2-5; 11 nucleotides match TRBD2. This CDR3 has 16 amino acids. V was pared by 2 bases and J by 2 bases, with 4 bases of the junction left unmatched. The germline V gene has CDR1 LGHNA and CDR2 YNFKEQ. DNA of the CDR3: TGTGCCAGCAGCCAAAAAACTAGCGGGGGACAAGAGACCCAGTACTTC. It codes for CASSQKTSGGQETQYF.

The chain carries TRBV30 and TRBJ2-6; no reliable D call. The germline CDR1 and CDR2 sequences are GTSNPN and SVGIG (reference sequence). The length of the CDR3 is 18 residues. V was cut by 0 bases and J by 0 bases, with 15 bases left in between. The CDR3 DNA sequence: TGTGCCTGGAGTGTACGTTTGACCCATCTCTCTGGGGCCAACGTCCTGACTTTC. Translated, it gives CAWSVRLTHLSGANVLTF.

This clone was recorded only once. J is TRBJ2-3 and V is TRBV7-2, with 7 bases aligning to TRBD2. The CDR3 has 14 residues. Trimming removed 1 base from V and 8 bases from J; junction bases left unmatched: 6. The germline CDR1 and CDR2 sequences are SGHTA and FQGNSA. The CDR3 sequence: CASSLGRLAATQYF. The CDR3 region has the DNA TGTGCCAGCAGCTTAGGTAGACTAGCAGCTACGCAGTATTTT.

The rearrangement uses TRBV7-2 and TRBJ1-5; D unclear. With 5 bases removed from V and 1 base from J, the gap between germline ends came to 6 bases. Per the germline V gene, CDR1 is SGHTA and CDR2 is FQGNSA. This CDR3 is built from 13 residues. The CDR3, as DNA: TGTGCCAGCAGCCGTCAGAGCAATCAGCCCCAGCATTTT. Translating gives CASSRQSNQPQHF. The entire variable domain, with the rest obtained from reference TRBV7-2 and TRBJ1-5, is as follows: GAGVSQSPSNKVTEKGKDVELRCDPISGHTALYWYRQSLGQGLEFLIYFQGNSAPDKSGLPSDRFSAERTGGSVSTLTIQRTQQEDSAVYLCASSRQSNQPQHFGDGTRLSIL.

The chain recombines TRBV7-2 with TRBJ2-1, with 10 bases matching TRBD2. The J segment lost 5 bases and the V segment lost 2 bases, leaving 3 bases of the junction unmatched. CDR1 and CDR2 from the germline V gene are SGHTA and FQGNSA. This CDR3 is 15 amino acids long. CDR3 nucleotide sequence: TGTGCCAGCAGCTTACTACTAGCGGGGAACAATGAGCAGTTCTTC. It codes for CASSLLLAGNNEQFF.

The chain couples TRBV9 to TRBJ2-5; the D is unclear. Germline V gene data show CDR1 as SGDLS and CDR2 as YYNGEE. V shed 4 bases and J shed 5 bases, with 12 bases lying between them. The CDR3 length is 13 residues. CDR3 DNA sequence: TGTGCCAGCAGCTCGAGTGGGGTGGAGACCCAGTACTTC. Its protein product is CASSSSGVETQYF.